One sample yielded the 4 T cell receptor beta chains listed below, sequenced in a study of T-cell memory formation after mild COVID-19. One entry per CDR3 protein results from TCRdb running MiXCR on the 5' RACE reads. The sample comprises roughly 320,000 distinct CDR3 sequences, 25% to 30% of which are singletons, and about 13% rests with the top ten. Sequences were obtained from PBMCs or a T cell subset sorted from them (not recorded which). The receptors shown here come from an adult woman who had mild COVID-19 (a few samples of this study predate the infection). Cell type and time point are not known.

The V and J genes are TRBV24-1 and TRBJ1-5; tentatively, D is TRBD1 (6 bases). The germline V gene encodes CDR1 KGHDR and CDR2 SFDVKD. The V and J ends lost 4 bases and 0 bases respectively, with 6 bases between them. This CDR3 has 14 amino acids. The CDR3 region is CATSEDSSNQPQHF. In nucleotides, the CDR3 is TGTGCCACCAGTGAGGACAGTAGCAATCAGCCCCAGCATTTT.

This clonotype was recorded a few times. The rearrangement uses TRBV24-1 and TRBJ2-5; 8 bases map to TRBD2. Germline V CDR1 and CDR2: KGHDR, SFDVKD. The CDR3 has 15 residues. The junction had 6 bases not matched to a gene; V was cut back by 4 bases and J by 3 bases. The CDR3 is CATSDLGAGEETQYF. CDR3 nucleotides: TGTGCCACCAGTGACCTGGGAGCGGGAGAAGAGACCCAGTACTTC.

CDR3 sequence reads: CASSLIAGGPGETQYF. CDR3 bases: TGCGCCAGCAGCCTTATAGCGGGGGGGCCCGGGGAGACCCAGTACTTC. The chain has TRBV4-1 and TRBJ2-5; 11 bases are a match to TRBD2. CDR1 and CDR2 from the germline V gene are MGHRA and YSYEKL. V was clipped by 4 bases and J by 5 bases; unmatched bases: 9. CDR3 length equals 16 residues.

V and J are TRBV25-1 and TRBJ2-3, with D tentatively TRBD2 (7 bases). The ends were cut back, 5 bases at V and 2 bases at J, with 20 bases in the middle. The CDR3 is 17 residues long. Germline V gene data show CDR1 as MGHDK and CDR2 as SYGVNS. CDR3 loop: CASSTPGGAKDTDTQYF. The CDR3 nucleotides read TGTGCCAGCAGTACCCCTGGGGGGGCCAAAGACACAGATACGCAGTATTTT.